This TCR beta chain was obtained from a study of T cell repertoires in cytomegalovirus infection (dated 2019 in TCRdb). With regard to the full study: The peptide stimulations were aimed at well-studied HLA-B-restricted epitopes as well as recently identified HLA-C-restricted CMV epitopes, whose presentation resists viral immunomodulation. The HLA type of each donor mattered for the analysis, because public TCR beta signatures pointed to carriage of CMV infection along with the matching HLA type.

The instrument was an Illumina HiSeq 1500. Starting from the raw public reads, TCRdb applied fastp trimming at Q25, assembled clones with MiXCR and retained in-frame beta chains. Entries that share a CDR3 protein sequence are merged under the most common genes and DNA. The sample records under 120,000 distinct CDR3 sequences, under 55% of which are singletons. Approximately 69% of the sample rests with the top ten. Points the paper makes about the study in general: Cumulative frequency of public TCR beta family members discriminated carriers of CMV infection plus the relevant HLA type in this cohort and an independent approximately 350-donor cohort. The ex vivo response was dominated by HLA-C-restricted CMV-specific TCR beta clonotypes, which also provided the single most frequent clonotype in two of eight donors.

Reading the label with the study, this specimen's treatment or condition is: in vitro stimulation with specific CMV peptide epitopes to enrich CMV-specific T cells. Note on this clonotype: Its antigen is not yet known. Base qualities are not recorded, but no much larger clone differs from it by a single base.

Trimming removed 2 bases from V and 5 bases from J, leaving 11 bases between the germline ends. From the cysteine up to the phenylalanine, the CDR3 has a length of 14 residues. CDR3 DNA is the only sequence kept; it has 42 bases, read in frame from the first base. Sequences SGHNT (CDR1) and YYREEE (CDR2) are obtained from the germline V gene (reference sequence). Here the sequenced sample was CD8+ T cells from cultured PBMCs, taken from culture after CMV antigen stimulation. This sequence uses TRBV5-4 and TRBJ1-5; the D segment could be TRBD1, given 5 matching bases. This TCR derives from a human donor in good health (CMV status not recorded). Some clones in this sample may be carry-over from other donors' samples. The CDR3 sequence is CASSFMGGDQPQHF. The DNA is TGTGCCAGCAGCTTTATGGGGGGTGATCAGCCCCAGCATTTT. With the portions outside the CDR3 filled from the reference TRBV5-4 and TRBJ1-5 genes, the complete variable region becomes ETGVTQSPTHLIKTRGQQVTLRCSSQSGHNTVSWYQQALGQGPQFIFQYYREEENGRGNFPPRFSGLQFPNYSSELNVNALELDDSALYLCASSFMGGDQPQHFGDGTRLSIL.